Reported below is one T cell receptor (beta chain). Only a few counts were recorded for this clonotype. What this receptor recognizes is not known. Nothing much larger sits one base from this clone, and base qualities are not available. The data belong to a study of blood T cells in healthy people across ages (dated by TCRdb to the mid-2010s). Regarding the complete study: In model experiments, roughly one uniquely barcoded TCR beta cDNA molecule per two T cells was captured by template switching. Age-related changes in TCR beta repertoire diversity were measured in the study by deep sequencing normalized with unique cDNA molecular identifiers. Two additional independent replicas of 1 million unique cDNA reads from the same blood draw were analyzed for two donors (one aged 18 to 29 and one aged 80 or older). To avoid experimental bias, donors of different ages were distributed randomly across sequencing lanes. The donors were split into four age groups: young (average around 15 years), middle-aged (39), aged (over 55) and long-lived (82). General findings and caveats noted by the study authors: Compared with the aged group, the long-lived group had more naive CD4+ T cells, fewer expanded clones and increased TCR diversity, suggesting age selection. Observed TCR beta diversity per million T cells fell roughly linearly with age, and a significant reduction was already apparent by age about 38. Because donor CMV infection status was unknown, age-related changes in expanded clonotypes were potentially confounded. Estimates of total diversity from one million sequenced T cells were regarded as lower bounds and underestimates. Since profiling was done on bulk unsorted PBMCs, naive and antigen-experienced compartments could not be conclusively compared. The percentage of naive T cells measured by flow cytometry correlated strongly with observed TCR beta diversity.

Systemically healthy Caucasian individuals from Russia, 35 to 50 in total and aged roughly 6 to 100 years, were included as donors. Each donor gave ten milliliters of peripheral blood, collected into EDTA-treated Vacutainer tubes. Ficoll-Paque density-gradient centrifugation was used to isolate PBMCs, with at least 6 million per sample. Trizol reagent was used to extract total RNA from PBMCs, with at least 6 micrograms per sample. For every donor, flow cytometry on a PBMC aliquot measured the percentage of naive CD45RAhigh/CD27high T cells. Preparation of the library involved 5' RACE. TCRdb names Illumina HiSeq 2500 as the instrument used. A second roughly 7 to 12 cycle PCR used a sample-barcoded 5' primer and a J-beta primer mix. Each TCR beta cDNA molecule received a unique molecular identifier from a template-switch 5' adaptor carrying 12 random nucleotides. Each sample yielded at least 3 million CDR3-containing paired-end reads. The Mint cDNA synthesis kit, primed by a TRBC-specific oligonucleotide, was used to synthesize first-strand cDNA from all RNA. Following uracil-DNA glycosylase treatment, all cDNA underwent a first 18-cycle PCR with the universal primers M1SS and BC2_uni_R. Turning to the authors' computational methods: Normalization of each sample was performed by random selection of 1 million high-quality reads, each carrying a distinct molecular identifier. Instead of being binned into consensus sequences, reads that shared molecular identifiers were thrown out. CDR3 identification, clonotype clustering and error correction used MiTCR with a Q25 quality threshold and the strictest error-elimination algorithm. A nonparametric unseen species model using Euler transformation provided a lower-bound estimate of total TCR beta diversity. Using fastp at Q25 and MiXCR, TCRdb reprocessed the public reads and kept productive beta chains. Each entry merges the rows of one CDR3 protein and shows their most common DNA and genes. V and J calls and clone size were set by TCRdb, not the authors. Recorded for this sample are about 1.7 million distinct CDR3 sequences; over 25% of them occurred a single time. The ten largest clonotypes hold 6.5% to 8.5% of the sample.

Sequences were obtained from blood. This TCR came from a woman aged 30 to 39 in good health.

The DNA is TGTGCCAGCAGCCAAGGATTCCGGGACGCCCAAGAGACCCAGTACTTC. The resulting protein is CASSQGFRDAQETQYF. The chain was built from TRBV14 and TRBJ2-5; the D gene is possibly TRBD1 or TRBD2, with 5 bases matching each. V loses 1 base, J loses 1 base, and the germline ends lie 13 bases apart. CDR1 SGHDN and CDR2 FVKESK were looked up in the germline V gene. The CDR3 holds 16 amino acids from the cysteine to the phenylalanine. The kept DNA is CDR3 alone, 48 bases in frame from the first base.